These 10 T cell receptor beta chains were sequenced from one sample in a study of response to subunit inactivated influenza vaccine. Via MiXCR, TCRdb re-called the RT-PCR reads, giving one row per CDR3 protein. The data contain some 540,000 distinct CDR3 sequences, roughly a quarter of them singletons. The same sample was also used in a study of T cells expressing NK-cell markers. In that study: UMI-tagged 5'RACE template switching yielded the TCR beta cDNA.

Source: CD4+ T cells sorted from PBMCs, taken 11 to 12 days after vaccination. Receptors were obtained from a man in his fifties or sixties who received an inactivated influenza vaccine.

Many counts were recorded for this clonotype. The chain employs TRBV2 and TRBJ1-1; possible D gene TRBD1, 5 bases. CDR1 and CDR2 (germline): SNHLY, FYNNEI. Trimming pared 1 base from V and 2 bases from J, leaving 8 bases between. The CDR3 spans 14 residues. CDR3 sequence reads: CASSEGQGNTEAFF. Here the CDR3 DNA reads TGTGCCAGCAGTGAAGGGCAGGGAAACACTGAAGCTTTCTTT.

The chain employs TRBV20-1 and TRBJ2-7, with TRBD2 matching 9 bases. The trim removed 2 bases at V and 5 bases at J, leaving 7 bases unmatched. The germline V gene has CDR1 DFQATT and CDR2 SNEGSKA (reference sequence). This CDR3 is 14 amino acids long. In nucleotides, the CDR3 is TGCAGTGCTAGAACTGGCGGGAGGGCCAACGAGCAGTACTTC. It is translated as CSARTGGRANEQYF.

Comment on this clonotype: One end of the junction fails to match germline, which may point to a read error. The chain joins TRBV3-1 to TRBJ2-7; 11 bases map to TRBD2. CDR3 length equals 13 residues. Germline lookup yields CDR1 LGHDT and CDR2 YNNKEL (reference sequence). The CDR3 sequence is CASSPQLAGEPNF. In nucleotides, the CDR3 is TGTGCCAGCAGCCCCCAACTAGCGGGAGAGCCTAACTTC.

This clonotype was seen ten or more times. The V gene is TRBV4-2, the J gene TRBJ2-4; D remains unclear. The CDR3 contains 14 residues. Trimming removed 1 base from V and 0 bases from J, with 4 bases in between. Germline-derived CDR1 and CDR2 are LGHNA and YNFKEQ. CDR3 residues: CASSQVLAKNIQYF. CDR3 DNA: TGTGCCAGCAGCCAAGTGCTAGCCAAAAACATTCAGTACTTC.

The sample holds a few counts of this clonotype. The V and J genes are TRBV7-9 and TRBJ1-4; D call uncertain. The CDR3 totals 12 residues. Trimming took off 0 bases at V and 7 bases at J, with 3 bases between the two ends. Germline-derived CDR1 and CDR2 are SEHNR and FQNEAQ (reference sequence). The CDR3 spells CASSLAAEKLFF. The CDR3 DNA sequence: TGTGCCAGCAGCTTAGCGGCTGAAAAACTGTTTTTT.

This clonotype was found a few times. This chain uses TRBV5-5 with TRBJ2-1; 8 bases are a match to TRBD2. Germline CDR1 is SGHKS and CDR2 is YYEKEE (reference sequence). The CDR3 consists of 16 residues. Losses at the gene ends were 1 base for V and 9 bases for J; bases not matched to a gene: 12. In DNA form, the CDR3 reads TGTGCCAGCAGCTTGTTACCGGGACTAGAACTTGGTGAGCAGTTCTTC. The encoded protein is CASSLLPGLELGEQFF.

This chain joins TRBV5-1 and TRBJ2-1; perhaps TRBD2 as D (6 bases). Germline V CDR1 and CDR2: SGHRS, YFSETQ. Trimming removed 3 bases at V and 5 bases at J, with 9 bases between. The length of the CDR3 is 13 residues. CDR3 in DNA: TGCGCCAGCAGCTGGGGGGTCAACAATGAGCAGTTCTTC. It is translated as CASSWGVNNEQFF.

The CDR3 bases are TGTGCCAGCAGCTTAGTACTAGCGGGGTGGAATGAGCAGTTCTTC. This sequence encodes CASSLVLAGWNEQFF. The chain couples TRBV7-9 to TRBJ2-1; 10 nucleotides match TRBD2. From germline, CDR1 is SEHNR and CDR2 FQNEAQ (reference sequence). J lost 7 bases, V lost 1 base, and 4 bases had no gene match. The CDR3 length is 15 residues. Looking up the rest from reference TRBV7-9 and TRBJ2-1 gives the full variable domain: DTGVSQNPRHKITKRGQNVTFRCDPISEHNRLYWYRQTLGQGPEFLTYFQNEAQLEKSRLLSDRFSAERPKGSFSTLEIQRTEQGDSAMYLCASSLVLAGWNEQFFGPGTRLTVL.

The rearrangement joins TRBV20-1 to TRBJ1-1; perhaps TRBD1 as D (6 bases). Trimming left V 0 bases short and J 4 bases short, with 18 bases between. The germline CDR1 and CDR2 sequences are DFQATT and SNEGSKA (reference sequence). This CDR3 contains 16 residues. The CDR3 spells CSARDGFGGQSTEAFF. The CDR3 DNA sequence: TGCAGTGCTAGAGATGGTTTTGGGGGGCAGAGCACTGAAGCTTTCTTT.

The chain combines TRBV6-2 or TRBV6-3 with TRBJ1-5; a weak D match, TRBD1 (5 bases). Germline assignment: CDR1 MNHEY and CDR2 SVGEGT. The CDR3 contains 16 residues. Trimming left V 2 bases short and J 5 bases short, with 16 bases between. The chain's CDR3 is CASSYAGRIGDQPQHF. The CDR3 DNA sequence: TGTGCCAGCAGTTACGCAGGCCGGATAGGGGATCAGCCCCAGCATTTT.